Each of the 14 T cell receptor beta chains below was sequenced from the same sample in a study of shared clonotypes between healthy human individuals. Profiling relied on immunoSEQ multiplex PCR, and the TCRdb table lists in-frame clones only, not all of them. Among more than 550,000 clones listed, about two thirds were seen once. The sample consisted of memory CD4+ T cells sorted from blood. Subset defined: CD45RA-negative fraction. The receptors come from a woman aged 25-40 years in good health.

This clone was counted many times. The rearrangement links TRBV7-2 to TRBJ1-5; D unclear. Germline V gene sequence: CDR1 SGHTA, CDR2 FQGNSA. The CDR3 has 16 amino acids. V shed 5 bases and J shed 0 bases, with 14 bases lying between them. The CDR3 loop is CASSPSAVASNQPQHF. The CDR3 bases are TGTGCCAGCAGCCCCTCAGCAGTAGCTAGCAATCAGCCCCAGCATTTT.

This clone was detected only a few times. J is TRBJ2-2 and V is TRBV27; 9 bases are a match to TRBD2. The CDR3 runs 14 residues. With V trimmed by 7 bases and J by 4 bases, 4 bases remained unmatched. Germline V lookup: CDR1 MNHEY, CDR2 SMNVEV (reference sequence). The CDR3: CASTSGDLTGELFF. The CDR3 DNA follows: TGTGCCAGCACTAGCGGGGACCTCACCGGGGAGCTGTTTTTT.

This clone was picked up one time. This chain connects TRBV6-1 to TRBJ1-3; D is uncertain. The germline CDR1 and CDR2 sequences are MNHNS and SASEGT. V lost 6 bases and J lost 0, with 9 bases in between. The CDR3 sequence is 14 residues long. CDR3 amino acids: CASSLQNSGNTIYF. CDR3 bases: TGTGCCAGCAGCCTACAGAACTCTGGAAACACCATATATTTT.

V usage is TRBV6-1 and J usage is TRBJ1-4, with D possibly being TRBD1 (5 bases). Trimming left V 2 bases short and J 4 bases short, with 17 bases between. Germline loops: CDR1 MNHNS, CDR2 SASEGT. The length of the CDR3 is 17 residues. CDR3 protein: CASSERFSGRNNEKLFF. CDR3 in DNA: TGTGCCAGCAGTGAACGATTTTCGGGACGGAATAATGAAAAACTGTTTTTT.

This clone was counted only a few times. The V call is TRBV5-1, the J call TRBJ2-1; 7 bases align to TRBD2. CDR1 and CDR2 (germline): SGHRS, YFSETQ. After removal of 0 bases from V and 10 bases from J, the junction contained 10 bases not matched to a gene. This CDR3 has 15 residues. The CDR3 protein is CASSLAVGGPREQFF. The CDR3 DNA follows: TGCGCCAGCAGCTTGGCCGTGGGAGGGCCTCGGGAGCAGTTCTTC. Full variable domain (outside the CDR3, taken from reference TRBV5-1 and TRBJ2-1): KAGVTQTPRYLIKTRGQQVTLSCSPISGHRSVSWYQQTPGQGLQFLFEYFSETQRNKGNFPGRFSGRQFSNSRSEMNVSTLELGDSALYLCASSLAVGGPREQFFGPGTRLTVL.

The chain carries TRBV28 and TRBJ1-5, with D unresolved. Germline CDR1 MDHEN, CDR2 SYDVKM. Deletions cut 8 bases from V and 2 bases from J, with 13 bases between. The CDR3 is 14 amino acids. The CDR3 sequence: CASLAQSGNQPQHF. The CDR3 nucleotides read TGTGCCAGCCTTGCCCAGTCGGGCAATCAGCCCCAGCATTTT.

This CDR3 is CASSLPRDISYNEQFF. DNA for the CDR3: TGCGCCAGCAGCTTGCCCCGGGACATTTCGTACAATGAGCAGTTCTTC. The rearrangement uses TRBV5-1 and TRBJ2-1, with D maybe TRBD1 (6 bases). The V and J ends lost 1 base and 4 bases respectively, with 15 bases between them. Germline loops: CDR1 SGHRS, CDR2 YFSETQ. The CDR3 has 16 amino acids.

This chain joins TRBV6-6 and TRBJ1-5; TRBD1 matches 7 bases. Germline V lookup: CDR1 MNHNY, CDR2 SVGAGI (reference sequence). This CDR3 has 14 amino acids. The J segment lost 5 bases and the V segment lost 7 bases, leaving 8 bases of the junction unmatched. CDR3 protein: CASIDGQGDQPQHF. The CDR3 DNA is TGTGCCAGCATCGATGGGCAGGGGGATCAGCCCCAGCATTTT.

The chain employs TRBV10-1 and TRBJ2-5; possibly TRBD1 for D (5 bases). This CDR3 comprises 15 residues. The V gene lost 6 bases and the J gene lost 4 bases, with 18 bases spanning the gap. Per the germline V gene, CDR1 is WNHNN and CDR2 is SYGVQD (reference sequence). The CDR3 DNA reads as TGCGCCAGCAGCCAGGGTCTTGACGGCCGAGAGACCCAGTACTTC. As protein: CASSQGLDGRETQYF.

This chain links TRBV27 with TRBJ2-6; D may match TRBD1 or TRBD2 (6 bases each). V was trimmed by 8 bases and J by 0 bases, leaving 17 bases between them. The CDR3 consists of 17 residues. The germline V gene encodes CDR1 MNHEY and CDR2 SMNVEV (reference sequence). The CDR3 region is CASGGRRVASGANVLTF. The CDR3 DNA reads as TGTGCCAGCGGGGGCAGGAGGGTGGCCTCTGGGGCCAACGTCCTGACTTTC.

The chain has TRBV7-7 and TRBJ2-5; 8 positions match TRBD1. The CDR3 sequence is 15 residues long. Per germline, CDR1 SSHAT and CDR2 FNYEAQ (reference sequence). V trimming: 5 bases; J trimming: 5 bases; junction bases outside the gene matches: 10. The CDR3 is CASSHAGGSAETQYF. CDR3 nucleotides: TGTGCCAGCAGCCACGCAGGGGGCAGTGCGGAGACCCAGTACTTC.

J is TRBJ2-5 and V is TRBV4-1; D uncertain. The V end was cut by 1 base, the J end by 5 bases, with 20 bases between. CDR1 and CDR2 (germline): MGHRA, YSYEKL. The length of the CDR3 is 17 residues. The chain's CDR3 is CASSQVAGGSDGETQYF. CDR3 DNA: TGCGCCAGCAGCCAAGTAGCAGGTGGGTCCGATGGGGAGACCCAGTACTTC.

This clone was detected only a few times. The CDR3 DNA reads TGTGCCAGCACCCCAGGCCGGAACACCATATATTTT. It translates to CASTPGRNTIYF. The gene calls are TRBV6-1 and TRBJ1-3; no reliable D call. Germline values: CDR1 MNHNS, CDR2 SASEGT. The CDR3 extends over 12 amino acids. Trimming pared 7 bases from V and 7 bases from J, leaving 11 bases between.

The chain uses TRBV13 and TRBJ2-7; 11 bases align to TRBD2. V lost 5 bases and J lost 6; bases outside the gene matches: 9. Looked up from germline, CDR1 is PRHDT and CDR2 is FYEKMQ (reference sequence). This CDR3 spans 15 amino acids. The CDR3 nucleotides read TGTGCCAGCAGCCTACGACTAGCGGGATCAGGCGAGCAGTACTTC. This encodes CASSLRLAGSGEQYF.